Many counts were recorded for the clone carrying this T cell receptor beta chain. V was pared by 9 bases and J by 5 bases, with 20 bases between. CDR3 length: 14 residues. Germline assignment: CDR1 MNHEY and CDR2 SVGAGI. The source of the sample is a study of tumor-infiltrating lymphocytes in primary liver carcinoma. It was from 20-30 mg of unsorted bulk tissue that RNA and DNA were co-extracted. Total RNA amounting to roughly 450 ng was the source from which TCR beta cDNA was made with a constant-region primer. What produced the TCR beta libraries was three nested multiplex PCR rounds using slightly modified ARM-PCR. TRBV1-TRBV30 forward primers paired with a C-beta reverse primer drove the first two PCR rounds, ten to eleven cycles each. TCRdb used MiXCR to reprocess the multiplex PCR reads, holding one entry per CDR3 protein. The top ten hold 10% to 15% of the sample, which has approximately 100,000 distinct CDR3 sequences, around 73% seen once.

The V and J genes are TRBV6-5 and TRBJ2-7; a weak D match, TRBD1 (5 bases). The sequence was obtained from an older woman with primary liver carcinoma and hepatitis B virus infection. The sequencing sample was made of liver tumor tissue from sampling region 2. Subset indicated: tumor region T2, inferior pole. In nucleotides, the CDR3 is TGTGCCAGTCAAGGTTCCTTGGGGCACAACGAGCAGTACTTC. Translated: CASQGSLGHNEQYF.